This T cell receptor beta chain was retrieved from a study of blood T cell repertoires in COVID-19 (TCRdb year 2020). Looking at the study overall: Samples covering the acute and convalescent phases of COVID-19 were provided by collaborators in the United States, Italy and Spain. The prospective study material was composed of cDNA or gDNA derived from T cells, B-cell-depleted T cells, or PBMCs. Subjects who had been exposed to COVID-19, were actively infected with it, or had recovered from it provided the deeply sampled blood TCRbeta repertoires that made up the dataset. The repertoires were released in a freely available public database meant as a resource for research on the immune response to SARS-CoV-2. Samples were obtained from the ongoing ImmuneRACE study (first 160 participants) and from 1,254 subjects provided by 6 global collaborators. A de-identified subject ID, COVID-19 status, age in years and sex were almost always included in the sample metadata. Where available, HLA class I and class II types were obtained from metadata supplied by the sample provider rather than from assay-based typing. The study at large found these results: The amount of clinical and demographic metadata varied by source and participant and was provided uncurated.

The immunoSEQ Assay, a bias-controlled multiplex PCR, was used to amplify TCRbeta CDR3 regions from genomic DNA. From the authors' description of their analysis: Nucleated cell counts per sample were estimated from amplification of reference gene primers within the assay. To quantify the absolute abundance of each unique TCRbeta CDR3 rearrangement, sequence reads were collapsed and filtered. Productive Simpson clonality was computed per sample as the square root of Simpson's diversity index over productive rearrangements. TCRdb took over this immuneACCESS table, retaining in-frame rearrangements with V and J assigned. Such tables are incomplete; in checked studies, under half of the missing clones stem from an unresolved V gene, and the remainder is unexplained. That table is the source of V, J and clone size, and D and trimming were worked out from the DNA. This sample gives more than 65,000 clones in total; approximately 89% of them show up just once. The ten top clones hold 8.5% of the sample.

A note on this clone: Its antigen is still unknown. No much larger clonotype is one base removed from it; base qualities were not supplied.

Each collaborating institution followed its own protocols to collect whole blood in K2EDTA tubes. For TCRbeta analysis, collaborator samples were shipped as frozen whole blood, as isolated PBMCs, or as DNA extracted from either sample type. CDR1 and CDR2 were assigned from the germline V gene as MDHEN and SYDVKM. The CDR3 covers 15 residues, taking in both the cysteine and the phenylalanine. The read is trimmed to its CDR3 DNA, 45 bases read in frame from base 1. Trimming takes 6 bases from V and 0 bases from J, and the germline ends sit 13 bases apart. Sequencing input: peripheral blood. The rearrangement joined TRBV28 to TRBJ2-3; the D segment could be TRBD1, given 5 matching bases. This clonotype was obtained from a human donor in a cohort sampled during active COVID-19. The sequenced DNA: TGTGCCAGCAGGATTAGGGGCCATAGCACAGATACGCAGTATTTT. Its coded protein is CASRIRGHSTDTQYF. Outside the CDR3, residues come from the reference TRBV28 and TRBJ2-3 proteins, so the full variable domain is: DVKVTQSSRYLVKRTGEKVFLECVQDMDHENMFWYRQDPGLGLRLIYFSYDVKMKEKGDIPEGYSVSREKKERFSLILESASTNQTSMYLCASRIRGHSTDTQYFGPGTRLTVL.